This TCR beta chain was observed in a study of cytomegalovirus exposure and HLA in healthy donors. Study-level findings and limits: Approximately 160 TCR beta chains were listed as cytomegalovirus-associated. A classifier reportedly called cytomegalovirus status with high sensitivity and specificity.

The PCR made use of 60 Vbeta and 13 Jbeta primers. This table comes from immunoSEQ multiplex PCR, and its TCRdb copy is limited to in-frame clones, with some not included. The sample contains 60,000 to 90,000 clones, around 80% of which appear only once. Comment on this clone: Its antigen remains unidentified.

The CDR3 contains 15 residues. CDR1 is SGHNT, CDR2 YYREEE, per germline (reference sequence). The trim removed 3 bases at V and 2 bases at J, leaving 5 bases unmatched. The source of this sequence is a man in his 70s in good health and CMV-seropositive. The chain combines TRBV5-4 with TRBJ2-7, with TRBD1 identical over 10 bases. The sequencing input was PBMCs. This chain's CDR3 is CASSSGQGGTYEQYF. The CDR3, as DNA: TGTGCCAGCAGCTCAGGACAGGGGGGGACCTACGAGCAGTACTTC. Full variable domain (outside the CDR3, taken from reference TRBV5-4 and TRBJ2-7): ETGVTQSPTHLIKTRGQQVTLRCSSQSGHNTVSWYQQALGQGPQFIFQYYREEENGRGNFPPRFSGLQFPNYSSELNVNALELDDSALYLCASSSGQGGTYEQYFGPGTRLTVT.